The rows below give T cell receptor beta chains drawn from one sample of a study of T cell repertoires in cytomegalovirus infection. MiXCR, run by TCRdb on the reads, gives a single entry per CDR3 protein. The table includes some 100,000 distinct CDR3 sequences, about 25% detected once. The specimen was CD8+ T cells from PBMCs. These receptors originate from a human donor in good health (CMV status not recorded). Some clones in this sample may be carry-over from other donors' samples. The CDR3 runs from the conserved cysteine through the conserved F or W. A D gene is named only where the DNA matches it firmly. Size values are once, few and many counts, or a class for expanded clones, and some rows have none.

clone size	D gene	V gene	J gene	CDR3 DNA	CDR3 protein
.	.	TRBV4-3	TRBJ2-7	TGCGCCAGCAGCCAAGATGGGGCAGAATCCTACGAGCAGTACTTC	CASSQDGAESYEQYF
few	TRBD2	TRBV9	TRBJ2-7	TGTGCCAGCAGCGTAGAAGGCGGGAGGGCCGGAGGGGAGCAGTACTTC	CASSVEGGRAGGEQYF
many	TRBD1	TRBV20-1	TRBJ2-1	TGCAGTGCTCGGGACAGGGTCTCCTACAATGAGCAGTTCTTC	CSARDRVSYNEQFF
.	.	TRBV2	TRBJ2-5	TGTGCCAGCAGAAGGTCTGACGGGACCCAGTACTTC	CASRRSDGTQYF
.	TRBD1	TRBV27	TRBJ1-5	TGTGCCAGCAGCGACGGGGACAGCTATAGCAATCAGCCCCAGCATTTT	CASSDGDSYSNQPQHF
.	TRBD2	TRBV6-2/TRBV6-3	TRBJ2-1	TGTGCCAGCACCCTAGCGGGAGGCAATGAGCAGTTCTTC	CASTLAGGNEQFF
many	TRBD2	TRBV20-1	TRBJ2-7	TGCAGTGCTAGAGTCCCAGGGCTAGCGGACTACGAGCAGTACTTC	CSARVPGLADYEQYF
.	TRBD1	TRBV12-3/TRBV12-4	TRBJ1-2	TGTGCCAGCAGTCTGGACAGGGGCATAGGCTACACCTTC	CASSLDRGIGYTF
.	TRBD1	TRBV29-1	TRBJ2-6	TGCAGCGTTGATGGAAGACAGGGGGCCTCTGACTCTGGGGCCAACGTCCTGACTTTC	CSVDGRQGASDSGANVLTF
few	.	TRBV11-2	TRBJ2-1	TGTGCCAGCAGCAGGAGCAATGAGCAGTTCTTC	CASSRSNEQFF
.	TRBD2	TRBV29-1	TRBJ2-7	TGCAGCGTTGAGGGGCTAGCGGGAGCCCACGAGCAGTACTTC	CSVEGLAGAHEQYF
few	.	TRBV12-3/TRBV12-4	TRBJ1-3	TGTGCCAGCAGTCCTAGAAACACCATATATTTT	CASSPRNTIYF
.	.	TRBV27	TRBJ1-1	TGTGCCAGCAGTTTACTGTGGAACACTGAAGCTTTCTTT	CASSLLWNTEAFF
many	TRBD1	TRBV18	TRBJ1-1	TGTGCCAGCTCACCATGGGGACAGGGGAACACTGAAGCTTTCTTT	CASSPWGQGNTEAFF
many	TRBD1	TRBV6-2/TRBV6-3	TRBJ2-2	TGTGCCAGCAGTCCATCCGGGACAGTGAACACCGGGGAGCTGTTTTTT	CASSPSGTVNTGELFF
.	TRBD1	TRBV6-5	TRBJ1-1	TGTGCCAGCAGCCCCAGGGGGCAGAGCACTGAAGTTTTCTTT	CASSPRGQSTEVFF
few	.	TRBV4-3	TRBJ2-6	TGCGCCAGCAGCCAAGATTGGAACTCTGGGGCCAACGTCCTGACTTTC	CASSQDWNSGANVLTF
.	.	TRBV7-2	TRBJ2-7	TGTGCCAGCAGCTTAGGAATAAACGAGCAGTACTTC	CASSLGINEQYF
.	.	TRBV9	TRBJ2-7	TGTGCCAGCAGCGCCTTTCGACAGACATTCCATCCCGAGCAGTACTTC	CASSAFRQTFHPEQYF
few	.	TRBV7-2	TRBJ2-7	TGTGCCAGCAGCTCGGGACTCACGCCGGGAGAGCAGTACTTC	CASSSGLTPGEQYF
.	TRBD2	TRBV11-2	TRBJ2-7	TGTGCCAGCAGCTTAGAGGTTAGCGGGACCAACGAGCAGTACTTC	CASSLEVSGTNEQYF
.	.	TRBV6-6	TRBJ2-7	TGTGCCACCCGCGCCGGGGAGCAGTACTTC	CATRAGEQYF
many	TRBD1	TRBV12-3/TRBV12-4	TRBJ2-5	TGTGCCAGCAGTCTTCGACAGGGTATAGAGACCCAGTACTTC	CASSLRQGIETQYF
once	.	TRBV19	TRBJ1-1	TGTGCCAGTAGTATAGGGGAAGGGGTGCACACTGAAGCTTTCTTT	CASSIGEGVHTEAFF
few	TRBD1	TRBV11-2	TRBJ2-1	TGTGCCAGCAGTCGGCCGGTACAGGGGCCCAATGAGCAGTTCTTC	CASSRPVQGPNEQFF
.	.	TRBV6-6	TRBJ2-1	TGTGCCAGCGTGCCAGGTGGCTCCTACAATGAGCAGTTCTTC	CASVPGGSYNEQFF
many	.	TRBV6-1	TRBJ1-6	TGTGCCAGCAGTGACAGGGACTATAATTCACCCCTCCACTTT	CASSDRDYNSPLHF
many	.	TRBV4-3	TRBJ2-5	TGCGCCAGCAGCCAAGACCCGGGGAAGACCCAGTACTTC	CASSQDPGKTQYF
few	.	TRBV5-1	TRBJ2-1	TGCGCCAGCAGCTTAACTAGCCCAAAACACAATGAGCAGTTCTTC	CASSLTSPKHNEQFF
many	.	TRBV12-3/TRBV12-4	TRBJ2-7	TGTGCCAGCAGCCTAGGTGGGACTGTTGACGAGCAGTACTTC	CASSLGGTVDEQYF
few	.	TRBV19	TRBJ1-5	TGTGCCAGTGATCCGGGACAAAATAACCAGCCCCAGCATTTT	CASDPGQNNQPQHF
few	.	TRBV5-5	TRBJ1-3	TGTGCCAGCAGCTTGTGGCAGCTCAACTCTGGAAACACCATATATTTT	CASSLWQLNSGNTIYF
many	.	TRBV7-8	TRBJ1-5	TGTGCCAGCAGTTTGGGGGCAGGGAATCAGCCCCAGCATTTT	CASSLGAGNQPQHF
.	.	TRBV9	TRBJ2-1	TGTGCCAGCAGCGCGAGGGGGGACAGTCGAAACAATGAGCAGTTCTTC	CASSARGDSRNNEQFF
few	.	TRBV7-9	TRBJ2-2	TGTGCCAGCAGCCCCCGACGGACAAACACCGGGGAGCTGTTTTTT	CASSPRRTNTGELFF
many	.	TRBV7-8	TRBJ2-7	TGTGCCAGCAGCCTTACCCCGACCCCAGGGGCAGACGAGCAGTACTTC	CASSLTPTPGADEQYF
.	.	TRBV6-2/TRBV6-3	TRBJ2-7	TGTGCCAGCAGTTACGTCTTTGGGACTGAATACGAGCAGTACTTC	CASSYVFGTEYEQYF
.	TRBD2	TRBV2	TRBJ2-5	TGTGCCAGCACCGCTAGCGGGAGTGAGACCCAGTACTTC	CASTASGSETQYF
.	.	TRBV4-3	TRBJ2-2	TGCGCCAGCAGCCAAGAATTTGCGACAGAACTTATTAACACCGGGGAGCTGTTTTTT	CASSQEFATELINTGELFF
many	TRBD1	TRBV20-1	TRBJ1-1	TGCAGTGCCAGGGACAGTCTGAACACTGAAGCTTTCTTT	CSARDSLNTEAFF